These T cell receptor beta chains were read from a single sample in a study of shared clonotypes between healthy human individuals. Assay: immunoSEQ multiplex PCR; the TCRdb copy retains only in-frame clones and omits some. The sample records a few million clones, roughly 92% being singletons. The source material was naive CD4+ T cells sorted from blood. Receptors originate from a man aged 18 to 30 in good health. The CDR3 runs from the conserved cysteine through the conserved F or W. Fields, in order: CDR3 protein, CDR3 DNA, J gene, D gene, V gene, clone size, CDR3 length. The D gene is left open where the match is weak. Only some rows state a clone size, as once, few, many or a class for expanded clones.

CDR3: CASSISRDQPQHF
DNA: TGTGCCAGTAGTATATCCCGGGATCAGCCCCAGCATTTT
J: TRBJ1-5
D: NA
V: TRBV19
size: NA
length: 13

CDR3: CASSSGQNYGYTF
DNA: TGCGCCAGCAGCTCGGGACAAAACTATGGCTACACCTTC
J: TRBJ1-2
D: NA
V: TRBV5-1
size: once
length: 13

CDR3: CASSSWDRRLNEQFF
DNA: TGCGCCAGCAGCTCCTGGGACAGGCGTTTAAATGAGCAGTTCTTC
J: TRBJ2-1
D: TRBD1
V: TRBV5-1
size: NA
length: 15

CDR3: CASSQADRDYGYTF
DNA: TGTGCCAGCAGCCAAGCGGACCGGGACTATGGCTACACCTTC
J: TRBJ1-2
D: NA
V: TRBV4-2
size: NA
length: 14

CDR3: CASSVDDRDLITNYGYTF
DNA: TGTGCCAGCAGCGTAGATGACCGGGACCTTATAACGAACTATGGCTACACCTTC
J: TRBJ1-2
D: NA
V: TRBV9
size: once
length: 18

CDR3: CASSEVGSTDTQYF
DNA: TGTGCCAGCAGTGAAGTCGGAAGCACAGATACGCAGTATTTT
J: TRBJ2-3
D: NA
V: TRBV2
size: NA
length: 14

CDR3: CASKEQFNQPQHF
DNA: TGTGCCAGTAAAGAACAGTTTAATCAGCCCCAGCATTTT
J: TRBJ1-5
D: NA
V: TRBV19
size: NA
length: 13

CDR3: CASSRTGGEYGYTF
DNA: TGTGCCAGCAGCCGGACGGGGGGCGAGTATGGCTACACCTTC
J: TRBJ1-2
D: NA
V: TRBV7-9
size: NA
length: 14

CDR3: CASSVRLAGAADTQYF
DNA: TGTGCCAGCAGCGTACGACTAGCGGGAGCTGCAGATACGCAGTATTTT
J: TRBJ2-3
D: TRBD2
V: TRBV5-4
size: NA
length: 16

CDR3: CASSLYNSPLHF
DNA: TGTGCCAGCAGCTTGTATAATTCACCCCTCCACTTT
J: TRBJ1-6
D: NA
V: TRBV7-2
size: NA
length: 12

CDR3: CASSNGRSSYNEQFF
DNA: TGTGCCAGTAGTAACGGGAGGAGCTCCTACAATGAGCAGTTCTTC
J: TRBJ2-1
D: TRBD2
V: TRBV19
size: NA
length: 15

CDR3: CASSRQLDQPQHF
DNA: TGTGCCAGTAGTAGACAGCTTGATCAGCCCCAGCATTTT
J: TRBJ1-5
D: NA
V: TRBV19
size: NA
length: 13

CDR3: CAWSPLRTGGTVYF
DNA: TGTGCCTGGAGTCCTCTTAGGACAGGGGGCACCGTATATTTT
J: TRBJ1-3
D: TRBD1
V: TRBV30
size: NA
length: 14

CDR3: CASSPLGAEKLFF
DNA: TGTGCCAGCTCACCTTTGGGTGCGGAAAAACTGTTTTTT
J: TRBJ1-4
D: NA
V: TRBV18
size: NA
length: 13

CDR3: CATSRDTGSGNMYEQYF
DNA: TGTGCCACCAGCAGAGATACGGGCAGCGGAAACATGTACGAGCAGTACTTC
J: TRBJ2-7
D: NA
V: TRBV15
size: NA
length: 17

CDR3: CASSPETGGRTEAFF
DNA: TGCGCCAGCAGCCCGGAGACAGGGGGACGCACTGAAGCTTTCTTT
J: TRBJ1-1
D: TRBD1
V: TRBV5-1
size: NA
length: 15

CDR3: CASSGSKGYGYTF
DNA: TGTGCCAGCAGCGGATCCAAAGGTTATGGCTACACCTTC
J: TRBJ1-2
D: NA
V: TRBV9
size: NA
length: 13

CDR3: CASSWGRGRGGYTF
DNA: TGTGCCAGCAGCTGGGGCAGGGGGCGCGGAGGCTACACCTTC
J: TRBJ1-2
D: TRBD1
V: TRBV9
size: once
length: 14

CDR3: CASSLVRPYSGNTIYF
DNA: TGTGCCAGCAGCTTGGTACGGCCATACTCTGGAAACACCATATATTTT
J: TRBJ1-3
D: NA
V: TRBV5-6
size: NA
length: 16

CDR3: CASRSDSYEQYF
DNA: TGTGCCAGCAGGTCAGATTCCTACGAGCAGTACTTC
J: TRBJ2-7
D: NA
V: TRBV2
size: NA
length: 12

CDR3: CASSLTATYEQYF
DNA: TGCGCCAGCAGCCTAACCGCGACCTACGAGCAGTACTTC
J: TRBJ2-7
D: NA
V: TRBV5-1
size: NA
length: 13

CDR3: CASSPDRTRDTQYF
DNA: TGCGCCAGCAGCCCCGATAGGACTAGAGATACGCAGTATTTT
J: TRBJ2-3
D: TRBD2
V: TRBV5-1
size: NA
length: 14

CDR3: CASSSRDLGNTQYF
DNA: TGTGCCAGCAGCTCCCGGGACCTAGGCAATACGCAGTATTTT
J: TRBJ2-3
D: NA
V: TRBV5-4
size: NA
length: 14

CDR3: CASSQTGGGEKLFF
DNA: TGTGCCAGCAGCCAAACAGGGGGCGGCGAAAAACTGTTTTTT
J: TRBJ1-4
D: TRBD1
V: TRBV9
size: NA
length: 14

CDR3: CASSIGLAGEQFF
DNA: TGCGCCAGCAGCATAGGACTAGCGGGGGAGCAGTTCTTC
J: TRBJ2-1
D: TRBD2
V: TRBV5-1
size: NA
length: 13

CDR3: CASSPVANYGYTF
DNA: TGTGCCAGCAGCCCTGTTGCAAACTATGGCTACACCTTC
J: TRBJ1-2
D: NA
V: TRBV4-2
size: NA
length: 13

CDR3: CAWSISKVATNEKLFF
DNA: TGTGCCTGGAGTATCTCCAAAGTTGCAACTAATGAAAAACTGTTTTTT
J: TRBJ1-4
D: NA
V: TRBV30
size: NA
length: 16

CDR3: CSAGQGYGYGYTF
DNA: TGCAGCGCCGGACAGGGTTATGGCTATGGCTACACCTTC
J: TRBJ1-2
D: TRBD1
V: TRBV29-1
size: NA
length: 13

CDR3: CASSQDRSGGRPDTQYF
DNA: TGCGCCAGCAGCCAAGATCGTAGCGGGGGCCGCCCAGATACGCAGTATTTT
J: TRBJ2-3
D: TRBD2
V: TRBV4-3
size: NA
length: 17

CDR3: CASSRTSGSLTDTQYF
DNA: TGTGCCAGCAGTCGGACTAGCGGGAGCCTCACAGATACGCAGTATTTT
J: TRBJ2-3
D: TRBD2
V: TRBV7-6
size: NA
length: 16

CDR3: CASSFRLSGGGPFTDTQYF
DNA: TGTGCCAGCAGCTTCAGGCTAAGCGGGGGAGGACCCTTCACAGATACGCAGTATTTT
J: TRBJ2-3
D: TRBD2
V: TRBV7-8
size: once
length: 19

CDR3: CASSLAPTSGTGELFF
DNA: TGTGCCAGCAGCTTGGCCCCGACTAGCGGCACCGGGGAGCTGTTTTTT
J: TRBJ2-2
D: TRBD2
V: TRBV5-4
size: NA
length: 16

CDR3: CASGLSPGIMLNTEAFF
DNA: TGTGCTAGTGGTTTGAGCCCCGGGATAATGCTGAACACTGAAGCTTTCTTT
J: TRBJ1-1
D: NA
V: TRBV12-5
size: NA
length: 17

CDR3: CASSTTSGTKTQYF
DNA: TGTGCCAGCAGTACAACTAGCGGGACCAAGACCCAGTACTTC
J: TRBJ2-5
D: TRBD2
V: TRBV27
size: NA
length: 14

CDR3: CASSFGFYGYTF
DNA: TGTGCCAGCAGTTTCGGATTTTATGGCTACACCTTC
J: TRBJ1-2
D: NA
V: TRBV28
size: NA
length: 12

CDR3: CASSLASGTGGTEAFF
DNA: TGTGCCAGCAGCTTAGCCTCCGGGACAGGGGGCACTGAAGCTTTCTTT
J: TRBJ1-1
D: TRBD1
V: TRBV7-9
size: NA
length: 16

CDR3: CASSIGTGYQETQYF
DNA: TGTGCCAGTAGTATTGGGACAGGGTACCAAGAGACCCAGTACTTC
J: TRBJ2-5
D: TRBD1
V: TRBV19
size: NA
length: 15

CDR3: CSLREIYEQYF
DNA: TGCAGCCTAAGGGAGATCTACGAGCAGTACTTC
J: TRBJ2-7
D: NA
V: TRBV20-1
size: NA
length: 11

CDR3: CASSISGTLPVKTQYF
DNA: TGTGCCAGTAGTATATCCGGGACGCTCCCTGTGAAGACCCAGTACTTC
J: TRBJ2-5
D: NA
V: TRBV19
size: NA
length: 16

CDR3: CASSEFTGSSPLHF
DNA: TGTGCCAGCAGTGAATTTACGGGGAGCTCACCCCTCCACTTT
J: TRBJ1-6
D: NA
V: TRBV25-1
size: NA
length: 14

CDR3: CASIMRAGSYGYTF
DNA: TGTGCCAGCATTATGAGGGCAGGTTCCTATGGCTACACCTTC
J: TRBJ1-2
D: NA
V: TRBV2
size: NA
length: 14

CDR3: CAITAGAGASYNEQFF
DNA: TGTGCCATTACGGCTGGCGCGGGGGCCTCCTACAATGAGCAGTTCTTC
J: TRBJ2-1
D: NA
V: TRBV10-3
size: NA
length: 16

CDR3: CASSPRGSRGKLFF
DNA: TGTGCCAGCAGCCCCAGGGGCTCGCGAGGAAAACTGTTTTTT
J: TRBJ1-4
D: NA
V: TRBV7-2
size: NA
length: 14

CDR3: CASRSRQEAFF
DNA: TGTGCCAGCAGGTCGAGGCAAGAAGCTTTCTTT
J: TRBJ1-1
D: NA
V: TRBV6-6
size: NA
length: 11

CDR3: CASSHPTGGGEKLFF
DNA: TGCGCCAGCAGCCACCCAACAGGGGGCGGGGAAAAACTGTTTTTT
J: TRBJ1-4
D: TRBD1
V: TRBV4-1
size: NA
length: 15